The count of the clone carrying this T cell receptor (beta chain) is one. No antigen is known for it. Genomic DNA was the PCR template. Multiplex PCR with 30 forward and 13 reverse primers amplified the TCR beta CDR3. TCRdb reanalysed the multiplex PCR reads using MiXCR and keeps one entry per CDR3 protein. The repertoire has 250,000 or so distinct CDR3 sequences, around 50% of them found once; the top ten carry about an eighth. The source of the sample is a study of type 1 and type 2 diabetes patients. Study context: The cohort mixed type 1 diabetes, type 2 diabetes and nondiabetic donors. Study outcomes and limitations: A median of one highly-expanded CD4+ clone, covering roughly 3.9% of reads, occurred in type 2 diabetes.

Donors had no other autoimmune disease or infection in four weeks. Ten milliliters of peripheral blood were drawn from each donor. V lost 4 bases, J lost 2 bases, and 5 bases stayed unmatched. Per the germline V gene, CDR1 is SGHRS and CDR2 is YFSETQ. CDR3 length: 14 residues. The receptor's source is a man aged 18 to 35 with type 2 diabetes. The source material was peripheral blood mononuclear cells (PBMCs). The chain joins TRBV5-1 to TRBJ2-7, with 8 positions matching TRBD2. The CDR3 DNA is TGCGCCAGCAGCCAAACTAGCGGACCCTACGAGCAGTACTTC. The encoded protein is CASSQTSGPYEQYF.